This T cell receptor beta chain was recorded in a study of T cell responses to AZD1222 COVID-19 vaccine. With respect to this clone: What it binds is not known.

Findings and caveats of the study: CD4 TCRs associated with vaccination spanned spike, dominating at 160-218 and 743-854. Spike-specific TCR breadth and depth rose after two AZD1222 doses. Clonal diversity was possibly underestimated, and white British individuals and females predominated among donors. Without day 14 samples, only post-peak T cell repertoires were studied.

Some clones are missing from TCRdb's copy, which holds only in-frame ones; the method was immunoSEQ multiplex PCR. This sample has some 120,000 clones; about nine tenths occur once, and the top ten carry 6% to 9%. V trimming: 2 bases; J trimming: 14 bases; junction bases outside the gene matches: 5. Germline V gives CDR1 LNHNV, CDR2 YYDKDF (reference sequence). This CDR3 region has 13 residues. The source material was peripheral blood, sampled on day 0 of AZD1222 vaccination. This receptor was obtained from an adult in good health. The chain recombines TRBV15 with TRBJ2-1; 11 positions agree with TRBD2. The CDR3 loop is CATSRPLAGEEFF. CDR3 coding DNA: TGTGCCACCAGCAGACCACTAGCGGGAGAGGAGTTCTTC.